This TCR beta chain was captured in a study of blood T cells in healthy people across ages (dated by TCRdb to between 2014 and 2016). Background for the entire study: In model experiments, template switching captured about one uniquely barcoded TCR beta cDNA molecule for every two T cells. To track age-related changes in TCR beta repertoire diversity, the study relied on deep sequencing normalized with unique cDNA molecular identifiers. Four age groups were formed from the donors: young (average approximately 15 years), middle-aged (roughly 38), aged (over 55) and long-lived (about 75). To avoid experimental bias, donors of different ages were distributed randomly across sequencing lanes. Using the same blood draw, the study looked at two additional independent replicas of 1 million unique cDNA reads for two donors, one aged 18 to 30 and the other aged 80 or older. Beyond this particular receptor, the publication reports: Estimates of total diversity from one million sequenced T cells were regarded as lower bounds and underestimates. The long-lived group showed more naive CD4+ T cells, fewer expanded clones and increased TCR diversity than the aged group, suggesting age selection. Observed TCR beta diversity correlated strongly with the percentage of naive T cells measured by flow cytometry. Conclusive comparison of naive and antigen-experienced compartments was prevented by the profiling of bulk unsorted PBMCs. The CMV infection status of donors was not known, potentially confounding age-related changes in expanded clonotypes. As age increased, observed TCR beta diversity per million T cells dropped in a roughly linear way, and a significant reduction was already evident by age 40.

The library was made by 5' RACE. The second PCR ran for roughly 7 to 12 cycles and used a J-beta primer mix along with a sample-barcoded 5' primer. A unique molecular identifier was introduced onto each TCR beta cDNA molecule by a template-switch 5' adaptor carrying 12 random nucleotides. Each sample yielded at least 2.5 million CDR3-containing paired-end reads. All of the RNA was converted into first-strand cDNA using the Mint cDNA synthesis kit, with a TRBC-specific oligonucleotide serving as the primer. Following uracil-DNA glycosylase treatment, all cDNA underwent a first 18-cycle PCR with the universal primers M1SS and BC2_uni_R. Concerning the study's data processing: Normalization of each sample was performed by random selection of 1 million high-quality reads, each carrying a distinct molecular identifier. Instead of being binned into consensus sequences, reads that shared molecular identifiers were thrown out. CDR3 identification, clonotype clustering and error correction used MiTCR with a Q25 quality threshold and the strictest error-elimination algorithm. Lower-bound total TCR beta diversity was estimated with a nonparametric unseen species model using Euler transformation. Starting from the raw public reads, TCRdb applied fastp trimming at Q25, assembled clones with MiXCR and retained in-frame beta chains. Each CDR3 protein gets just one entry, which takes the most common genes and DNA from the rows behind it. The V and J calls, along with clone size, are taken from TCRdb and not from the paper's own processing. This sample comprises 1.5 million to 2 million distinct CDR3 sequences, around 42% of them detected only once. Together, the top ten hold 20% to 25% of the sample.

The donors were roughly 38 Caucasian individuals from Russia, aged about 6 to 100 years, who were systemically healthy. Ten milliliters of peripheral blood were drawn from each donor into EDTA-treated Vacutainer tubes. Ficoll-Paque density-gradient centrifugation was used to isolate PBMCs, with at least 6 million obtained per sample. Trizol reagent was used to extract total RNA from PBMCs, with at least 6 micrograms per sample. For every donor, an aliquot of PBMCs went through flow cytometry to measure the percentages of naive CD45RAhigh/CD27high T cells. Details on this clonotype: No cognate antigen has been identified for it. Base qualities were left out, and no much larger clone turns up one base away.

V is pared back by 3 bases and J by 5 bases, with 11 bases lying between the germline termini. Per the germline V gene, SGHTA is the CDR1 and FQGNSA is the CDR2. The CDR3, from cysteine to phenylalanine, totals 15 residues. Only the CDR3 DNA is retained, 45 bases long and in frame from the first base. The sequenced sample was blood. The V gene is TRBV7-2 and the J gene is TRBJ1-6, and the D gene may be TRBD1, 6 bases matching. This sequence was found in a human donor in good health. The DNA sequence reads TGTGCCAGCAGCTTTGGAGGGACACATAATTCACCCCTCCACTTT. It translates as CASSFGGTHNSPLHF.